The 31 T cell receptor beta chains reported below all come from one sample, sequenced in a study of blood T cells in healthy people across ages. The authors ran a second PCR of roughly 6 to 12 cycles using a sample-barcoded 5' primer and a J-beta primer mix. A single record per CDR3 protein comes from TCRdb applying MiXCR to the 5' RACE reads. The table has over a million distinct CDR3 sequences, approximately 39% seen once. Material for sequencing was blood. The origin of the receptors is a woman in her late teens or twenties in good health.

About this clonotype itself: One junction end disagrees with the germline gene, perhaps due to a read error. The J gene is TRBJ2-7, the V gene TRBV11-1; D might be TRBD1 or TRBD2, each matching 5 bases. From germline, CDR1 is SGHAT and CDR2 FQDESV (reference sequence). This CDR3 is built from 15 residues. CDR3 region: CASSLGRDGSYERYF. As DNA, the CDR3 is TGTGCCAGCAGCTTAGGACGGGACGGTTCCTACGAGCGGTACTTC.

There are many counts of this clonotype. The chain links TRBV10-3 to TRBJ2-6; D not certain. Germline V CDR1 and CDR2: ENHRY, SYGVKD. The V end was cut by 5 bases, the J end by 0 bases, with 2 bases between. CDR3 size: 13 residues. The CDR3: CAISISGANVLTF. Written as DNA, the CDR3 is TGTGCCATCAGTATCTCTGGGGCCAACGTCCTGACTTTC.

This clonotype appeared many times. The chain has TRBV6-2 or TRBV6-3 and TRBJ2-5, with 7 bases matching TRBD2. The CDR3 extends over 15 amino acids. Trimming took 6 bases from V and 3 from J; bases not matched to a gene: 10. The germline V gene encodes CDR1 MNHEY and CDR2 SVGEGT. CDR3 bases: TGTGCCAGCAGCTCGAGAGGGCTAGCGGAAGAGACCCAGTACTTC. This codes for CASSSRGLAEETQYF.

V is TRBV4-2 and J is TRBJ2-7, with 8 positions matching TRBD2. The germline V gene encodes CDR1 LGHNA and CDR2 YNFKEQ. Germline trimming cut 3 bases from V and 2 bases from J; bases unmatched to any gene: 6. The CDR3 covers 15 residues. CDR3 in DNA: TGTGCCAGCAGCCAGATGAGCGGGAGTCCCTACGAGCAGTACTTC. Amino acid sequence: CASSQMSGSPYEQYF.

The genes are TRBV6-5 and TRBJ1-2; 10 bases line up with TRBD1. Germline lookup yields CDR1 MNHEY and CDR2 SVGAGI. The CDR3 consists of 13 residues. After removal of 5 bases from V and 5 bases from J, the junction contained 2 bases not matched to a gene. The CDR3 bases are TGTGCCAGCAGTGGGACAGGGGCATATGGCTACACCTTC. Translated, it gives CASSGTGAYGYTF.

This clonotype was detected ten times or more. This chain uses TRBV20-1 with TRBJ1-2; 7 positions match TRBD1. CDR3 length: 13 residues. Germline V lookup: CDR1 DFQATT, CDR2 SNEGSKA (reference sequence). J lost 2 bases, V lost 4 bases, and 4 bases had no gene match. The CDR3 DNA reads as TGCAGTGCTACGTCAGGGGGGAACTATGGCTACACCTTC. It specifies CSATSGGNYGYTF.

This clonotype came up a few times. This sequence joins TRBV2 and TRBJ2-7, with D hard to call. Germline lookup yields CDR1 SNHLY and CDR2 FYNNEI. This CDR3 has 16 residues. Between the trimmed V and J ends, which lost 3 bases and 0 bases, there was a span of 15 bases. The CDR3 spells CASSDSASMISYEQYF. CDR3 nucleotides: TGTGCCAGCAGTGATTCAGCCAGTATGATCTCCTACGAGCAGTACTTC.

This chain joins TRBV20-1 and TRBJ2-1; D is undetermined. The tail of the sequence fits TRBJ2-7 better, so the J call may be wrong. The CDR3 spans 15 residues. Looked up from germline, CDR1 is DFQATT and CDR2 is SNEGSKA (reference sequence). The CDR3 DNA follows: TGCAGTGCAAGGGTTCGTAGTAGCTCCTACAATGAGCAGTACTTC. Its translation: CSARVRSSSYNEQYF.

V is TRBV7-2 and J is TRBJ2-4; 8 nucleotides align to TRBD1. CDR1 and CDR2 from the germline V gene are SGHTA and FQGNSA. The junction had 15 bases not matched to a gene; V was cut back by 5 bases and J by 3 bases. The CDR3 runs to 18 residues. CDR3 sequence reads: CASSLPPNGQGVKNIQYF. In DNA, the CDR3 is TGTGCCAGCAGCCTTCCCCCGAACGGACAGGGCGTCAAAAACATTCAGTACTTC.

V and J are TRBV28 and TRBJ2-1; 14 bases agree with TRBD2. The CDR3 is made up of 16 amino acids. The ends lost 7 bases at V and 3 bases at J; junction bases unmatched: 5. CDR1 and CDR2 (germline): MDHEN, SYDVKM. CDR3 amino acids: CASKRLAGGLYNEQFF. The CDR3 DNA follows: TGTGCCAGCAAGCGACTAGCGGGAGGGCTCTACAATGAGCAGTTCTTC.

The chain recombines TRBV7-9 with TRBJ2-7, with 10 nucleotides matching TRBD1. CDR1 is SEHNR, CDR2 FQNEAQ, per germline (reference sequence). CDR3 length equals 14 residues. The V and J ends lost 5 bases and 5 bases, in that order; junction bases with no gene match: 6. The CDR3 DNA follows: TGTGCCAGCAGCCGACAGGGGGCAACCCACGAGCAGTACTTC. This codes for CASSRQGATHEQYF.

This clonotype has just a few counts. The chain links TRBV19 to TRBJ2-1, with D possibly being TRBD1 (5 bases). There are 14 residues in the CDR3. Germline values: CDR1 LNHDA, CDR2 SQIVND (reference sequence). V shed 3 bases and J shed 0 bases, with 6 bases lying between them. CDR3 DNA: TGTGCCAGTAGTATCCAGGGCTCCTACAATGAGCAGTTCTTC. It encodes CASSIQGSYNEQFF.

The table lists this clonotype with a few counts. The chain is built from TRBV20-1 and TRBJ2-5; D tentatively reads TRBD1 or TRBD2 (5 bases each). The germline CDR1 and CDR2 sequences are DFQATT and SNEGSKA (reference sequence). V gave up 6 bases and J gave up 5 bases, with 16 bases separating them. The length of the CDR3 is 13 residues. In nucleotides, the CDR3 is TGCAGTGCAACGAGGGGAGAAGGGGAGACCCAGTACTTC. This gives the protein CSATRGEGETQYF.

This clonotype was picked up many times. The V gene is TRBV12-3 or TRBV12-4, the J gene TRBJ2-7; D gene unclear. Trimming removed 3 bases at V and 5 bases at J, with 14 bases between. This CDR3 region has 14 residues. This chain's CDR3 is CASSLALQLDEQYF. In DNA, the CDR3 is TGTGCCAGCAGTTTGGCCTTACAGCTTGACGAGCAGTACTTC.

This clonotype has a handful of counts. The chain links TRBV6-2 or TRBV6-3 to TRBJ2-7, with 9 bases matching TRBD2. Germline assignment: CDR1 MNHEY and CDR2 SVGEGT. Trimming removed 10 bases from V and 6 bases from J; junction bases left unmatched: 13. The CDR3 consists of 14 residues. CDR3 amino acids: CATSQSSGISEQYF. The DNA of the CDR3 is TGTGCCACCAGCCAGTCTAGCGGGATCAGCGAGCAGTACTTC.

The rearrangement uses TRBV3-1 and TRBJ2-1; the D is unclear. V was trimmed by 4 bases and J by 1 base, leaving 14 bases between them. The CDR3 consists of 16 residues. CDR1 LGHDT and CDR2 YNNKEL come from the germline V gene (reference sequence). Written as DNA, the CDR3 is TGTGCCAGCAGCCCCGTTGTCGGGTATTCCTACAATGAGCAGTTCTTC. This codes for CASSPVVGYSYNEQFF.

In this sample, this clonotype turned up a few times. This CDR3 reads CASSAGPTVDTQYF. The CDR3 coding sequence is TGTGCCAGCAGCGCCGGCCCTACCGTGGATACGCAGTATTTT. The chain recombines TRBV9 with TRBJ2-3; D gene uncertain. The CDR3 is 14 amino acids. The germline CDR1 and CDR2 sequences are SGDLS and YYNGEE. V dropped 3 bases and J dropped 6 bases, with 14 bases sitting between them.

This clonotype was detected once. The rearrangement uses TRBV7-9 and TRBJ1-2; no reliable D call. Germline V lookup: CDR1 SEHNR, CDR2 FQNEAQ (reference sequence). The CDR3 runs to 13 residues. Trimming took 5 bases from V and 3 from J, leaving 10 bases between them. The CDR3 protein is CASSGTYYYGYTF. The CDR3 DNA reads TGTGCCAGCAGCGGTACCTACTACTATGGCTACACCTTC.

J is TRBJ2-3 and V is TRBV11-2; D is unresolved. This CDR3 is 15 amino acids long. Looked up from germline, CDR1 is SGHAT and CDR2 is FQNNGV. Trimming left V 4 bases short and J 2 bases short, with 13 bases between. The DNA for the CDR3 is TGTGCCAGCAGCTCGATGGGATTTCTCACAGATACGCAGTATTTT. Translation gives CASSSMGFLTDTQYF.

The V and J genes are TRBV7-9 and TRBJ2-5; D is tentatively TRBD1 or TRBD2 (5 bases each). V was pared by 0 bases and J by 1 base, with 12 bases between. Germline-derived CDR1 and CDR2 are SEHNR and FQNEAQ (reference sequence). The CDR3 consists of 16 residues. The CDR3 DNA reads as TGTGCCAGCAGCTTAGCGCTGAGGGGCCCCCAAGAGACCCAGTACTTC. Encoded protein: CASSLALRGPQETQYF.

The V gene is TRBV19, the J gene TRBJ1-6, with D possibly being TRBD1 (5 bases). V gave up 5 bases and J gave up 7 bases, with 9 bases separating them. CDR3 length: 13 residues. In germline, CDR1 is LNHDA, CDR2 SQIVND (reference sequence). The CDR3 DNA reads TGTGCCAGTAGTCGGGGGGTAAATTCACCCCTCCACTTT. Translating gives CASSRGVNSPLHF.

The rearrangement links TRBV12-3 or TRBV12-4 to TRBJ2-7, with 9 bases identical to TRBD2. Trimming cost V 2 bases and J 5 bases; bases outside gene matches: 7. The CDR3 totals 15 residues. The DNA of the CDR3 is TGTGCCAGCAGTTTAACTGCACTAGCGGGCAACGAGCAGTACTTC. Protein product: CASSLTALAGNEQYF.

This clonotype was counted between two and nine times. The DNA of the CDR3 is TGTGCCAGCAGCTTAGTATGCCTGTGGGGTCAGGATCAGCCCCAGCATTTT. This sequence encodes CASSLVCLWGQDQPQHF. This chain links TRBV11-3 with TRBJ1-5; D gene ambiguous. The CDR3 is made up of 17 amino acids. Germline V gene lookup returns CDR1 SGHNT and CDR2 YENEEA. V was pared by 1 base and J by 5 bases, with 18 bases between.

The genes are TRBV20-1 and TRBJ2-3; D is tentatively TRBD1 or TRBD2 (6 bases each). Germline V gene sequence: CDR1 DFQATT, CDR2 SNEGSKA (reference sequence). This CDR3 has 15 amino acids. V lost 2 bases, J lost 3 bases, and 15 bases lay in between. In DNA, the CDR3 is TGCAGTGCTAGATTCGACCCGGGGGCGACAGATACGCAGTATTTT. It codes for CSARFDPGATDTQYF.

The CDR3 spells CASSQVRGQFNEKLFF. The CDR3 region has the DNA TGCGCCAGCAGCCAAGTTAGGGGACAGTTTAATGAAAAACTGTTTTTT. The chain links TRBV4-1 to TRBJ1-4; 7 nucleotides agree with TRBD1. Trimming cost V 1 base and J 4 bases; bases outside gene matches: 6. The CDR3 has 16 amino acids. Germline loops: CDR1 MGHRA, CDR2 YSYEKL.

This clonotype was seen repeatedly, ten times or more. The V call is TRBV20-1, the J call TRBJ2-5; perhaps TRBD2 as D (5 bases). V lost 2 bases and J 0 bases, leaving 16 bases between the germline ends. The CDR3 covers 16 residues. CDR1 DFQATT and CDR2 SNEGSKA come from the germline V gene (reference sequence). CDR3 sequence (DNA): TGCAGTGCTAGATCGCTAGCCGATGGGTACCAAGAGACCCAGTACTTC. It codes for CSARSLADGYQETQYF.

The chain has TRBV9 and TRBJ2-1; no clear D gene. Looked up from germline, CDR1 is SGDLS and CDR2 is YYNGEE. The CDR3 is 15 residues long. Trimming took 0 bases from V and 4 from J, leaving 11 bases between them. CDR3: CASSVVLVPYNEQFF. CDR3 nucleotides: TGTGCCAGCAGCGTAGTCCTAGTACCGTACAATGAGCAGTTCTTC.

This clonotype was recorded many times. The chain uses TRBV7-2 and TRBJ2-5; no definite D call. Germline V lookup: CDR1 SGHTA, CDR2 FQGNSA. V lost 6 bases to trimming and J lost 5 bases, with 10 bases between them. This CDR3 is built from 12 residues. As DNA, the CDR3 is TGTGCCAGCAGTTTCCGGGTGGAGACCCAGTACTTC. Translation gives CASSFRVETQYF.

This clonotype was seen more than once but under ten times. This chain links TRBV6-5 with TRBJ2-6, with 9 bases aligning to TRBD1. Germline V gene data show CDR1 as MNHEY and CDR2 as SVGAGI. There are 17 residues in the CDR3. With V trimmed by 4 bases and J by 0 bases, 4 bases remained unmatched. The CDR3 region is CASSFGTGTSGANVLTF. The DNA for the CDR3 is TGTGCCAGCAGTTTCGGGACAGGGACCTCTGGGGCCAACGTCCTGACTTTC.

The CDR3 spells CASRDRVETQYF. The CDR3 DNA sequence: TGTGCCAGCAGAGACAGGGTAGAGACCCAGTACTTC. J is TRBJ2-5 and V is TRBV6-6, with 7 bases matching TRBD1. Germline trimming cut 6 bases from V and 4 bases from J; bases unmatched to any gene: 2. This CDR3 is built from 12 residues. The germline V gene has CDR1 MNHNY and CDR2 SVGAGI (reference sequence).

This clonotype was observed a few times. The genes are TRBV9 and TRBJ2-3; 8 positions agree with TRBD2. Germline assignment: CDR1 SGDLS and CDR2 YYNGEE. This CDR3 comprises 14 residues. Trimming cost V 2 bases and J 2 bases; bases outside gene matches: 1. The CDR3 nucleotides are TGTGCCAGCAGCGTTAGCGGGATCACAGATACGCAGTATTTT. Its translation: CASSVSGITDTQYF. Filled out from reference TRBV9 and TRBJ2-3, the complete variable domain reads DSGVTQTPKHLITATGQRVTLRCSPRSGDLSVYWYQQSLDQGLQFLIQYYNGEERAKGNILERFSAQQFPDLHSELNLSSLELGDSALYFCASSVSGITDTQYFGPGTRLTVL.